This T cell receptor (beta chain) was sequenced during a study of CD8 T cells in Susac syndrome. It was with random hexamers that 0.5 to 1 ug RNA was reverse transcribed. Each CDR3 protein is one row after TCRdb ran MiXCR on the immunoSEQ multiplex PCR reads. The sample consists of 200,000 to 250,000 distinct CDR3 sequences, just under 95% of them appearing once. Both CD4+ and CD8+ T cells were negatively isolated, and TEMRA cells underwent FACS enrichment. V lost 1 base, J lost 0 bases, and 10 bases lay in between. Germline V gene sequence: CDR1 MGHRA, CDR2 YSYEKL. The CDR3 runs to 16 residues. Source material: CD4+ T cells from PBMCs. The chain employs TRBV4-1 and TRBJ2-1; D not resolved. The source of this sequence is a human donor with multiple sclerosis. This CDR3 is CASSQVRGPSYNEQFF. CDR3 bases: TGCGCCAGCAGCCAAGTACGAGGACCCTCCTACAATGAGCAGTTCTTC.